This T cell receptor (beta chain) was retrieved from a study of spatial heterogeneity in lung cancer. The study's findings and limits: Tumor mutation counts were tracked by expanded intratumoral alpha and beta TCR counts. The numbers of ubiquitous and regional expanded TCRs correlated with ubiquitous and regional nonsynonymous mutations, respectively.

Time point reported: sample taken at primary tumor resection. Tumor, nontumor lung or frozen PBMC supplied whole RNA, sequenced without sorting. The CDR3 length is 11 residues. V dropped 4 bases and J dropped 5 bases, with 6 bases sitting between them. Per the germline V gene, CDR1 is MNHEY and CDR2 is SVGEGT. Individual TCR cDNA molecules each bore their own unique molecular identifier. TCRdb fed the 5' RACE reads into MiXCR, producing one record per CDR3 protein. The sample includes about 9,600 distinct CDR3 sequences, 9% to 15% of them seen just once. The sample holds many counts of this clonotype. Its antigen remains unknown. A library made for alpha chains picked up this beta chain off target, so its size means little.

The TCR sequence derives from a male donor with early-stage non-small cell lung cancer. This chain uses TRBV6-2 or TRBV6-3 with TRBJ2-7; D unclear. Material: lung tumor tissue, obtained at surgery. The CDR3 DNA follows: TGTGCCAGCAGTTCAGCTAACGAGCAGTACTTC. It yields the protein CASSSANEQYF.